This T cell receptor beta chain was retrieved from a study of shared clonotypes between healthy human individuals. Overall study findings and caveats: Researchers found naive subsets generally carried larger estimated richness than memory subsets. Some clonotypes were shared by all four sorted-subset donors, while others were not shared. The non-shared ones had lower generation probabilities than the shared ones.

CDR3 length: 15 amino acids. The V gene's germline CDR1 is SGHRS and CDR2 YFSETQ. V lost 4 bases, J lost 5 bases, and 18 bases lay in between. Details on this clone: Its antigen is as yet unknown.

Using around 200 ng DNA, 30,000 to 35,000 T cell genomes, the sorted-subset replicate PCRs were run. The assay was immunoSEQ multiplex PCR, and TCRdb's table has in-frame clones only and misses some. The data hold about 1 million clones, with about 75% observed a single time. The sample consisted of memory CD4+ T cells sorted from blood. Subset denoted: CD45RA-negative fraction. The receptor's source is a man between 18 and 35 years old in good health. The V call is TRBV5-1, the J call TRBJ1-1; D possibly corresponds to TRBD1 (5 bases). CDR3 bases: TGCGCCAGCAGCACGAGGACACCCGGGGGGACTGAAGCTTTCTTT. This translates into CASSTRTPGGTEAFF.